Presented here are 14 T cell receptor beta chains from one specimen sequenced in a study of shared clonotypes between healthy human individuals. TCRdb keeps only in-frame clones here, not all; method: immunoSEQ multiplex PCR. Of some 580,000 clones in the sample, roughly 98% were seen once. CD45RO-negative cells were positively selected for CCR7, leaving out terminally differentiated effector memory CD45RA+ cells. The sequenced sample was naive CD8+ T cells sorted from blood. The receptors come from a man aged 30 to 39 in good health.

This clone came up once. The V call is TRBV9, the J call TRBJ2-7, with 8 bases fitting TRBD2. The V and J ends lost 2 bases and 6 bases, in that order; junction bases with no gene match: 7. Per the germline V gene, CDR1 is SGDLS and CDR2 is YYNGEE. The CDR3 is made up of 14 amino acids. The CDR3 DNA reads as TGTGCCAGCAGCGTCGGCCTAGCGGGCCTCGAGCAGTACTTC. Translated, it gives CASSVGLAGLEQYF.

The chain is built from TRBV5-5 and TRBJ2-7; 7 bases are a match to TRBD2. The CDR3 runs 14 residues. The germline CDR1 and CDR2 sequences are SGHKS and YYEKEE (reference sequence). Trimming removed 4 bases from V and 2 bases from J; junction bases left unmatched: 6. Here the CDR3 reads CASSNWGGTYEQYF. In DNA, the CDR3 is TGTGCCAGCAGCAATTGGGGGGGAACCTACGAGCAGTACTTC.

The CDR3 bases are TGTGCCAGCAGTTTAAAAGGGGGCTTTCCGTCCGACACCGGGGAGCTGTTTTTT. This sequence encodes CASSLKGGFPSDTGELFF. V and J are TRBV6-7 and TRBJ2-2; TRBD1 agrees at 7 bases. TRBV6-7 has ORF status, its function being uncertain. The V and J ends lost 4 bases and 3 bases, in that order; junction bases with no gene match: 14. The CDR3 sequence is 18 residues long.

The CDR3 region has the DNA TGTGCCAGCAGCGTCCTAGCGGAACCTTGGGAGCAGTACTTC. Translated: CASSVLAEPWEQYF. V and J are TRBV9 and TRBJ2-7, with 7 bases that match TRBD2. Germline CDR1 is SGDLS and CDR2 is YYNGEE. V dropped 2 bases and J dropped 7; count of bases not matched to a gene: 9. This CDR3 has 14 amino acids.

This clone was observed once. The chain links TRBV15 to TRBJ2-3; tentatively, D is TRBD2 (6 bases). Germline V CDR1 and CDR2: LNHNV, YYDKDF (reference sequence). This CDR3 comprises 14 residues. V was clipped by 6 bases and J by 2 bases, with 12 bases between them. The CDR3 DNA reads TGTGCCACCAGGGAGGGACCGGCCACAGATACGCAGTATTTT. Translation: CATREGPATDTQYF. The full variable domain, rest sourced from reference TRBV15 and TRBJ2-3, is DAMVIQNPRYQVTQFGKPVTLSCSQTLNHNVMYWYQQKSSQAPKLLFHYYDKDFNNEADTPDNFQSRRPNTSFCFLDIRSPGLGDTAMYLCATREGPATDTQYFGPGTRLTVL.

The chain has TRBV16 and TRBJ2-7, with unresolved D. CDR1 and CDR2 from the germline V gene are KGHSY and FQNENV. V lost 3 bases and J 3 bases, leaving 9 bases between the germline ends. The CDR3 length is 13 residues. CDR3 protein: CASSHFPSYEQYF. Written as DNA, the CDR3 is TGTGCCAGCAGCCACTTTCCCAGCTACGAGCAGTACTTC.

The CDR3 region is CATSRDRRNPYGYTF. CDR3 in DNA: TGTGCCACCAGCAGAGATCGCCGGAACCCCTATGGCTACACCTTC. The chain has TRBV15 and TRBJ1-2; unclear D gene. V shed 0 bases and J shed 4 bases, with 12 bases lying between them. Germline CDR1 is LNHNV and CDR2 is YYDKDF (reference sequence). The CDR3 loop spans 15 amino acids.

A note on this clone: This same CDR3 is encoded by further DNA sequences in the sample. The chain carries TRBV5-5 and TRBJ1-1; D gene uncertain. Trimming shortened V by 0 bases and J by 1 base, and 4 bases separated the two germline ends. Germline V lookup: CDR1 SGHKS, CDR2 YYEKEE (reference sequence). The length of the CDR3 is 13 residues. DNA of the CDR3: TGTGCCAGCAGCTTGGGAGAGAACACTGAAGCTTTCTTT. This encodes CASSLGENTEAFF.

The genes are TRBV6-5 and TRBJ1-1; 7 bases fit TRBD1. There are 14 residues in the CDR3. The V gene end was trimmed by 2 bases and the J gene end by 1 base; junction bases not matched to a gene: 1. The germline CDR1 and CDR2 sequences are MNHEY and SVGAGI. The CDR3 here is CASSYGTANTEAFF. The CDR3 DNA sequence: TGTGCCAGCAGTTACGGGACAGCGAACACTGAAGCTTTCTTT.

The rearrangement links TRBV6-6 to TRBJ2-3; D is possibly TRBD1 (6 bases). Trimming pared 4 bases from V and 0 bases from J, leaving 8 bases between. The CDR3 consists of 14 residues. Per the germline V gene, CDR1 is MNHNY and CDR2 is SVGAGI (reference sequence). CDR3: CASSSGQSTDTQYF. The CDR3 DNA reads as TGTGCCAGCAGTTCCGGACAGAGCACAGATACGCAGTATTTT.

The chain carries TRBV28 and TRBJ2-1, with D tentatively TRBD1 (6 bases). CDR1 is MDHEN and CDR2 is SYDVKM in the germline V gene. The V and J ends lost 6 bases and 8 bases respectively, with 11 bases between them. There are 12 residues in the CDR3. As DNA, the CDR3 is TGTGCCAGCAGCCCGGGACACGATGAGCAGTTCTTC. Protein sequence: CASSPGHDEQFF.

The chain is built from TRBV6-5 and TRBJ1-2, with D perhaps TRBD1 (5 bases). The length of the CDR3 is 12 residues. V lost 6 bases to trimming and J lost 5 bases, with 10 bases between them. Looked up from germline, CDR1 is MNHEY and CDR2 is SVGAGI. This CDR3 reads CASRGTSYGYTF. CDR3 nucleotides: TGTGCCAGCAGGGGGACTTCATATGGCTACACCTTC.

The chain is built from TRBV29-1 and TRBJ2-7; weak D call: TRBD2 (5 bases). The germline V and J ends were trimmed by 1 base and 7 bases, with 14 bases remaining between them. Germline-derived CDR1 and CDR2 are SQVTM and ANQGSEA. The CDR3 loop spans 13 amino acids. The CDR3 here is CSVEVWGAREQYF. CDR3 nucleotides: TGCAGCGTTGAAGTCTGGGGAGCGAGGGAGCAGTACTTC.

This chain uses TRBV29-1 with TRBJ2-5; D uncertain. The CDR3 runs to 14 residues. The V gene's germline CDR1 is SQVTM and CDR2 ANQGSEA. The V and J ends lost 4 bases and 2 bases respectively, with 14 bases between them. The CDR3 region has the DNA TGCAGCGTTGTACCGTCCGGGTTTCAAGAGACCCAGTACTTC. This codes for CSVVPSGFQETQYF.